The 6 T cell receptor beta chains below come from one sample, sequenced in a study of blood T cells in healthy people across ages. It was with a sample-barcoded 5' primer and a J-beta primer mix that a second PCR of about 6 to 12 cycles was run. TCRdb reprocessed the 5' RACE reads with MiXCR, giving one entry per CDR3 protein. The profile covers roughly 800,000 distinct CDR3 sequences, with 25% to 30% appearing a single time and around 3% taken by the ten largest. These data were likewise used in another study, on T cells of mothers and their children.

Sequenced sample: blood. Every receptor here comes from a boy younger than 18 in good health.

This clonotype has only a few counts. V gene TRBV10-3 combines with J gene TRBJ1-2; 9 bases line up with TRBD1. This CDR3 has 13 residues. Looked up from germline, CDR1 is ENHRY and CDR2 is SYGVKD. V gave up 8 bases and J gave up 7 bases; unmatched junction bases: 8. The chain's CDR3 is CAISTGGTAGYTF. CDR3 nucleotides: TGTGCCATCTCGACAGGGGGGACCGCTGGCTACACCTTC.

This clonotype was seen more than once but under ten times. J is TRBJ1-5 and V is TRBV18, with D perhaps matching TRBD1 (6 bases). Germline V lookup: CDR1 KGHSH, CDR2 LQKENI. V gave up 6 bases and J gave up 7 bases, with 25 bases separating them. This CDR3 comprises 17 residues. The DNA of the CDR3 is TGTGCCAGCTCCTACACGGGCCCGGGGGCGCGAGTACAGCCCCAGCATTTT. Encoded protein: CASSYTGPGARVQPQHF.

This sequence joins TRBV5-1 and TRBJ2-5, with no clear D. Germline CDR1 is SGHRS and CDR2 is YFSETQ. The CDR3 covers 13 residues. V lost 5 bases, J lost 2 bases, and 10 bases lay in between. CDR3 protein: CASSTATQETQYF. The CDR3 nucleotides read TGCGCCAGCAGTACAGCTACGCAAGAGACCCAGTACTTC.

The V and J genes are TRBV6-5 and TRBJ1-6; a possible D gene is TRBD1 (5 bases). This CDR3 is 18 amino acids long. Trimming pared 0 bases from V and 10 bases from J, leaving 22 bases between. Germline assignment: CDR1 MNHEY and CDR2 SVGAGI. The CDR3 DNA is TGTGCCAGCAGTTACTCACGGGGGGTAACAGCGGACGGATCACCCCTCCACTTT. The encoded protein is CASSYSRGVTADGSPLHF.

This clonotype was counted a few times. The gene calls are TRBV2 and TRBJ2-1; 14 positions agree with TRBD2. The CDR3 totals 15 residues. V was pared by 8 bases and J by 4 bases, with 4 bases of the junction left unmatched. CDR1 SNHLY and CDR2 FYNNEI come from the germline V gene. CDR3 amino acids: CASPGTSGGYNEQFF. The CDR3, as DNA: TGTGCCAGCCCCGGGACTAGCGGGGGATACAATGAGCAGTTCTTC.

The CDR3 bases are TGCGCCAGCAGCTCCGTCTCCAACCCCAATTCACCCCTCCACTTT. Amino acid sequence: CASSSVSNPNSPLHF. This chain uses TRBV5-1 with TRBJ1-6; D gene uncertain. CDR1 SGHRS and CDR2 YFSETQ come from the germline V gene. Trimming removed 3 bases from V and 7 bases from J, with 14 bases in between. The CDR3 is 15 amino acids.